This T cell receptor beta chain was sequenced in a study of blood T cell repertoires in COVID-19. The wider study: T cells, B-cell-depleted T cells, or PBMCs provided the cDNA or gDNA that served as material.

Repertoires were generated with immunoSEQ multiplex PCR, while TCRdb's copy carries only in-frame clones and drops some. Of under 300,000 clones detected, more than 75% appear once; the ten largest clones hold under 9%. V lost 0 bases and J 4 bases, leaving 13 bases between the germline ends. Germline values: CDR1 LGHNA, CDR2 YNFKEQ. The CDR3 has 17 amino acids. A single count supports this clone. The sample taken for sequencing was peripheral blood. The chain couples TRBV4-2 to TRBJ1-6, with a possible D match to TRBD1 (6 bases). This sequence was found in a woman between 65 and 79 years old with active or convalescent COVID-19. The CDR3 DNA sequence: TGTGCCAGCAGCCAAGAGGGCTGGACAGAATATAATTCACCCCTCCACTTT. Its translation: CASSQEGWTEYNSPLHF.